This TCR beta chain emerged from a study of blood T cell repertoires in COVID-19. Germline assignment: CDR1 ENHRY and CDR2 SYGVKD. V was cut by 10 bases and J by 5 bases, with 20 bases left in between. The CDR3 is made up of 14 amino acids. Some clones are missing from TCRdb's copy, which holds only in-frame ones; the method was immunoSEQ multiplex PCR. There are over 80,000 clones in the sample; about 90% occur only once, and about 1.8% lies in the top ten. The sample taken for sequencing was peripheral blood. V is TRBV10-3 and J is TRBJ2-5, with TRBD1 as a possible D gene (5 bases). The clonotype comes from a human donor with active COVID-19. The donor label of this sample is uncertain. The CDR3 here is CATQVQGIGETQYF. In nucleotides, the CDR3 is TGTGCCACCCAAGTTCAGGGAATTGGGGAGACCCAGTACTTC.